These T cell receptor beta chains were read from a single sample in a study of cytomegalovirus exposure and HLA in healthy donors. The table came from immunoSEQ multiplex PCR; TCRdb's copy has only in-frame clones and leaves some out. This listing includes 35,000 to 45,000 clones. Source material: PBMCs. The receptors stem from a human donor in good health. Both conserved end residues are part of each CDR3. The D gene is left open where the match is weak.

j_call: TRBJ2-3; d_call: .; v_call: TRBV6-5; cdr3_aa: CASSYSGTSTDTQYF; cdr3_nt: TGTGCCAGCAGTTATTCAGGGACTAGCACAGATACGCAGTATTTT
j_call: TRBJ1-5; d_call: .; v_call: TRBV19; cdr3_aa: CASSRGVQPQHF; cdr3_nt: TGTGCCAGTAGCAGGGGAGTTCAGCCCCAGCATTTT
j_call: TRBJ1-2; d_call: TRBD1; v_call: TRBV19; cdr3_aa: CASSIPGQGANYGYTF; cdr3_nt: TGTGCCAGTAGTATTCCGGGACAGGGAGCTAACTATGGCTACACCTTC
j_call: TRBJ2-7; d_call: .; v_call: TRBV28; cdr3_aa: CASSQGYEQYF; cdr3_nt: TGTGCCAGCAGCCAGGGCTACGAGCAGTACTTC
j_call: TRBJ2-1; d_call: TRBD1; v_call: TRBV11-2; cdr3_aa: CASSTDRGNEQFF; cdr3_nt: TGTGCCAGCAGCACTGACAGGGGAAACGAGCAGTTCTTC
j_call: TRBJ1-2; d_call: .; v_call: TRBV10-1; cdr3_aa: CASSESRSVGYTF; cdr3_nt: TGCGCCAGCAGTGAGTCTCGGTCGGTCGGCTACACCTTC
j_call: TRBJ2-3; d_call: .; v_call: TRBV6-5; cdr3_aa: CASGTRDKSTDTQYF; cdr3_nt: TGTGCCAGCGGCACCCGGGACAAAAGCACAGATACGCAGTATTTT
j_call: TRBJ1-6; d_call: TRBD1; v_call: TRBV19; cdr3_aa: CASRANRGNNSPLHF; cdr3_nt: TGTGCCAGTAGGGCAAACAGGGGAAACAATTCACCCCTACACTTT
j_call: TRBJ2-2; d_call: .; v_call: TRBV14; cdr3_aa: CASSQVPGTGELFF; cdr3_nt: TGTGCCAGCAGCCAAGTTCCCGGGACCGGGGAGCTGTTTTTT
j_call: TRBJ2-1; d_call: .; v_call: TRBV30; cdr3_aa: CAWSVGALSSDNEQFF; cdr3_nt: TGTGCCTGGAGTGTAGGGGCCTTGTCCTCCGACAATGAGCAGTTCTTC
j_call: TRBJ1-1; d_call: .; v_call: TRBV19; cdr3_aa: CASSIVGMNTEAFF; cdr3_nt: TGTGCCAGTAGTATAGTTGGCATGAACACTGAAGCTTTCTTT
j_call: TRBJ1-1; d_call: .; v_call: TRBV5-1; cdr3_aa: CASSLAAGATEAFF; cdr3_nt: TGCGCCAGCAGCTTGGCCGCGGGGGCCACTGAAGCTTTCTTT
j_call: TRBJ2-1; d_call: TRBD2; v_call: TRBV7-3; cdr3_aa: CASSLAGGPYNEQFF; cdr3_nt: TGTGCCAGCAGTCTAGCGGGAGGTCCCTACAATGAGCAGTTCTTC
j_call: TRBJ2-4; d_call: .; v_call: TRBV6-5; cdr3_aa: CASKSDRNIQYF; cdr3_nt: TGTGCCAGCAAATCCGACAGGAACATTCAGTACTTC
j_call: TRBJ1-2; d_call: .; v_call: TRBV27; cdr3_aa: CASSLGVSYGYTF; cdr3_nt: TGTGCCAGCAGTTTAGGAGTCTCATATGGCTACACCTTC
j_call: TRBJ1-1; d_call: TRBD1; v_call: TRBV5-4; cdr3_aa: CASSSGQGEAFF; cdr3_nt: TGTGCCAGCAGCTCCGGACAGGGTGAAGCTTTCTTT
j_call: TRBJ1-2; d_call: TRBD1; v_call: TRBV5-6; cdr3_aa: CASSLGDRVYGYTF; cdr3_nt: TGTGCCAGCAGCTTGGGGGACAGGGTTTATGGCTACACCTTC
j_call: TRBJ2-7; d_call: .; v_call: TRBV7-9; cdr3_aa: CASSLERGVYEQYF; cdr3_nt: TGTGCCAGCAGCTTAGAAAGGGGTGTCTACGAGCAGTACTTC
j_call: TRBJ2-4; d_call: .; v_call: TRBV6-1; cdr3_aa: CASTSGTESIQYF; cdr3_nt: TGTGCCAGCACCTCCGGTACAGAGAGCATTCAGTACTTC
j_call: TRBJ2-3; d_call: TRBD2; v_call: TRBV9; cdr3_aa: CASASGGNTQYF; cdr3_nt: TGTGCCAGCGCTAGCGGGGGGAATACGCAGTATTTT
j_call: TRBJ1-1; d_call: .; v_call: TRBV6-5; cdr3_aa: CASTAAGYTEAFF; cdr3_nt: TGTGCCAGCACCGCCGCCGGGTACACTGAAGCTTTCTTT
j_call: TRBJ1-4; d_call: TRBD1; v_call: TRBV7-9; cdr3_aa: CASSLGQGREKLFF; cdr3_nt: TGTGCCAGCAGCTTGGGACAGGGGAGGGAAAAACTGTTTTTT
j_call: TRBJ2-1; d_call: TRBD1; v_call: TRBV5-4; cdr3_aa: CASSSTGQGLSYNEQFF; cdr3_nt: TGTGCCAGCAGCTCTACTGGACAGGGGTTGTCTTACAATGAGCAGTTCTTC
j_call: TRBJ1-2; d_call: .; v_call: TRBV18; cdr3_aa: CASSRSGNYGYTF; cdr3_nt: TGTGCCAGCTCACGGTCAGGGAACTATGGCTACACCTTC
j_call: TRBJ1-6; d_call: .; v_call: TRBV6-1; cdr3_aa: CASSEQRGLAPLHF; cdr3_nt: TGTGCCAGCAGTGAGCAGAGGGGACTCGCCCCCCTCCACTTT
j_call: TRBJ2-2; d_call: TRBD1; v_call: TRBV5-1; cdr3_aa: CASSPYRGQNTGELFF; cdr3_nt: TGCGCCAGCAGCCCCTACAGGGGGCAAAACACCGGGGAGCTGTTTTTT
j_call: TRBJ2-5; d_call: .; v_call: TRBV7-9; cdr3_aa: CASSLYSSREQETQYF; cdr3_nt: TGTGCCAGCAGCTTATATTCTAGCCGGGAGCAAGAGACCCAGTACTTC
j_call: TRBJ1-1; d_call: TRBD1; v_call: TRBV27; cdr3_aa: CASSSLGTGRPLNTEAFF; cdr3_nt: TGTGCCAGCAGTTCCCTCGGGACAGGACGCCCCTTAAACACTGAAGCTTTCTTT
j_call: TRBJ1-2; d_call: TRBD1; v_call: TRBV29-1; cdr3_aa: CSVDDRGLKYGYTF; cdr3_nt: TGCAGCGTTGACGACAGGGGGCTTAAGTATGGCTACACCTTC
j_call: TRBJ1-1; d_call: .; v_call: TRBV30; cdr3_aa: CASSTGMNTEAFF; cdr3_nt: TGTGCCTCCTCGACAGGAATGAACACTGAAGCTTTCTTT
j_call: TRBJ1-2; d_call: .; v_call: TRBV6-1; cdr3_aa: CASSALPTNYGYTF; cdr3_nt: TGTGCCAGCAGTGCCCTACCCACTAACTATGGCTACACCTTC